The sequence of this T cell receptor (beta chain) was determined in a study of blood T cell repertoires in COVID-19. Across the whole study: Some COVID-19 samples were acute and others convalescent; all came from the United States, Italy and Spain. T cells, B-cell-depleted T cells, or PBMCs supplied cDNA or gDNA.

Germline loops: CDR1 LGHDT, CDR2 YNNKEL (reference sequence). The CDR3 totals 15 residues. The ends lost 7 bases at V and 1 base at J; junction bases unmatched: 7. Participants, about 18 to 90 years old, spanned fewer than 25 US areas. Methods used by the authors: Amplification of reference gene primers provided the estimated nucleated cell counts. Generated by immunoSEQ multiplex PCR, the TCRdb table keeps only in-frame clones and is missing some. V, J and clone size reflect that table, while D and trimming were determined from the DNA. This sample has about 180,000 clones, with about 88% found just once.

The chain uses TRBV3-1 (or the pseudogene TRBV3-2) and TRBJ1-1, with 9 nucleotides matching TRBD1. This clonotype originated in a woman in her late teens or twenties who had recovered from COVID-19. Sequencing input: PBMCs or T cells enriched from blood (not recorded which). This CDR3 reads CASNDRGNPNTEAFF. CDR3 nucleotide sequence: TGTGCCAGCAACGACAGGGGGAATCCGAACACTGAAGCTTTCTTT.